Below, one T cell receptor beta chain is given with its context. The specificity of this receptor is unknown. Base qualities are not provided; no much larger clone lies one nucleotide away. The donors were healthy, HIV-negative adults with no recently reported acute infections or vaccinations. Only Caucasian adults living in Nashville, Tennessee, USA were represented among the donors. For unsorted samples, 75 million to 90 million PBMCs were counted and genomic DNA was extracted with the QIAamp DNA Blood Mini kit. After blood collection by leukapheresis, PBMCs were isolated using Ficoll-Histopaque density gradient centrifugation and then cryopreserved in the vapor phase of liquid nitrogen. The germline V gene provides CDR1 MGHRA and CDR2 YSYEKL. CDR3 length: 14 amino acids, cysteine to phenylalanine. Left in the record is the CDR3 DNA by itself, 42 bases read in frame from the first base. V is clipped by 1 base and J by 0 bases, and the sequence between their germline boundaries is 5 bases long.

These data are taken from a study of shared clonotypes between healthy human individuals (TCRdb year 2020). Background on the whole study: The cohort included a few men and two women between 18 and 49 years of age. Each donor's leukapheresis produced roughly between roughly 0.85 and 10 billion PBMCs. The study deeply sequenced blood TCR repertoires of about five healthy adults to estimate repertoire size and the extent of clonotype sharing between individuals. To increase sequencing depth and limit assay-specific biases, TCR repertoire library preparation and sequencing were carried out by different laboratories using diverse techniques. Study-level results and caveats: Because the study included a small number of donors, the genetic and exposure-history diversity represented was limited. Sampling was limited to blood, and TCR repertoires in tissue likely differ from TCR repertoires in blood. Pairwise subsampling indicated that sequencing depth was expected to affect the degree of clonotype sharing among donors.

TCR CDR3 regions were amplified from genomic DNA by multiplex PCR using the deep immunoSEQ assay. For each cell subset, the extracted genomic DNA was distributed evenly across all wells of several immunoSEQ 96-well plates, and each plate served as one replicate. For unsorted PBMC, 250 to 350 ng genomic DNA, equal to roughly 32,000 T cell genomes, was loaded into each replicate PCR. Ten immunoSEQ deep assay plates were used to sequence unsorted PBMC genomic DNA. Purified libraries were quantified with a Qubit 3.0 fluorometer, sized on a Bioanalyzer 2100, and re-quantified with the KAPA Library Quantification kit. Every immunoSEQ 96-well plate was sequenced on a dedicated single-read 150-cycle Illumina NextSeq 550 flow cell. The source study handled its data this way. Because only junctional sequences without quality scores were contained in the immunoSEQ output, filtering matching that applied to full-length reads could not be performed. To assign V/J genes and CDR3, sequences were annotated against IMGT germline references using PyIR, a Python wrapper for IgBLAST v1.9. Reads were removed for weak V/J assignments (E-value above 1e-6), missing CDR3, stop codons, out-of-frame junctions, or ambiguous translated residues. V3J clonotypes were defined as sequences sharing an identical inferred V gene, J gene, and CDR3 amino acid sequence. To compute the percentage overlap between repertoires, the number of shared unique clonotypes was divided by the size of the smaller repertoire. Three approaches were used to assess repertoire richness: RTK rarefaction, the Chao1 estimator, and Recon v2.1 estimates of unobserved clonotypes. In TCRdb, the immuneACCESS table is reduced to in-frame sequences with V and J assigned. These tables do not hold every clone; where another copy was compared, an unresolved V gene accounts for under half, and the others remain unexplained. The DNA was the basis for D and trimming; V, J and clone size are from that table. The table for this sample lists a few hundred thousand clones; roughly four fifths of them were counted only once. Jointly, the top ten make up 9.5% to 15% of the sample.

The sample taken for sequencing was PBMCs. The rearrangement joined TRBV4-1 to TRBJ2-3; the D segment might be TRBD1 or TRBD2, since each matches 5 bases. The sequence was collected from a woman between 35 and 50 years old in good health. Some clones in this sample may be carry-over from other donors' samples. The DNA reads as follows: TGCGCCAGCAGCCAAGGGGGGAGCACAGATACGCAGTATTTT. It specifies CASSQGGSTDTQYF.